What follows are 28 T cell receptor beta chains derived from one specimen sequenced in a study of vaccination and CD4 T cells after COVID-19. Specified treatment: approximately 9-day PBMC culture with coronavirus spike peptide pools or control peptides (ViraFEST assay). The Oncomine TCR Beta short-read assay generated sequence data from the DNA of cultured CD4+ T cells. TCRdb reprocessed the PCR reads via MiXCR and lists one record per CDR3 protein. Of more than 9,500 distinct CDR3 sequences listed, around 60% are singletons. Their cognate antigens are unknown. The sample taken for sequencing was CD4+ T cells from blood, cultured in vitro. These receptors all stem from a human donor who had recovered from COVID-19.

V is TRBV24-1 and J is TRBJ2-1; perhaps TRBD2 as D (6 bases). The germline V and J ends were trimmed by 4 bases and 6 bases, with 12 bases remaining between them. The germline V gene has CDR1 KGHDR and CDR2 SFDVKD. This CDR3 has 14 residues. The CDR3, as DNA: TGTGCCACCAGTGAGCGGGGTTCGGGCAATGAGCAGTTCTTC. Residues: CATSERGSGNEQFF.

This rearrangement joins TRBV7-6 to TRBJ1-3; D is uncertain. V was clipped by 1 base and J by 0 bases, with 16 bases between them. The length of the CDR3 is 18 residues. Per the germline V gene, CDR1 is SGHVS and CDR2 is FNYEAQ. The CDR3: CASSLEYPGPSSGNTIYF. The DNA for the CDR3 is TGTGCCAGCAGCTTAGAGTATCCCGGACCTTCCTCTGGAAACACCATATATTTT.

The J gene is TRBJ1-2, the V gene TRBV20-1, with D unresolved. V lost 4 bases and J 2 bases, leaving 2 bases between the germline ends. Germline V gene sequence: CDR1 DFQATT, CDR2 SNEGSKA (reference sequence). This CDR3 region has 10 residues. The CDR3 region has the DNA TGCAGTGCTAACAACTATGGCTACACCTTC. Translated, it gives CSANNYGYTF.

V gene TRBV2 combines with J gene TRBJ2-7, with D unclear. This CDR3 has 12 amino acids. V lost 5 bases and J 3 bases, leaving 8 bases between the germline ends. The V gene's germline CDR1 is SNHLY and CDR2 FYNNEI. This chain's CDR3 is CASSPTVYEQYF. In DNA, the CDR3 is TGTGCCAGCAGTCCTACCGTCTACGAGCAGTACTTC.

As for this clonotype: The germline gene is not matched at one end of the junction; a read error may be the cause. The chain uses TRBV20-1 and TRBJ2-3, with 9 bases matching TRBD2. Per the germline V gene, CDR1 is DFQATT and CDR2 is SNEGSKA (reference sequence). The CDR3 runs 16 residues. CDR3 coding DNA: TGCAGTGCTAGAAGACAAGCGGGAGGCAGCACAGATACTCAGTATTTT. It translates to CSARRQAGGSTDTQYF.

The J gene is TRBJ2-5, the V gene TRBV10-3; perhaps TRBD2 as D (7 bases). Germline V gene lookup returns CDR1 ENHRY and CDR2 SYGVKD. CDR3 length equals 14 residues. Trimming removed 6 bases at V and 5 bases at J, with 16 bases between. This CDR3 reads CAIRQGFGGETQYF. CDR3 in DNA: TGTGCCATCAGGCAGGGGTTCGGGGGGGAGACCCAGTACTTC.

V is TRBV10-3 and J is TRBJ2-3; 7 bases agree with TRBD1. The CDR3 consists of 19 residues. The germline V gene has CDR1 ENHRY and CDR2 SYGVKD. The J segment lost 4 bases and the V segment lost 6 bases, leaving 22 bases of the junction unmatched. The CDR3 protein is CAISPRVGQDWASADTQYF. The CDR3 DNA follows: TGTGCCATCAGCCCGAGGGTAGGACAGGACTGGGCCAGCGCAGATACGCAGTATTTT.

V usage is TRBV15 and J usage is TRBJ1-1; TRBD1 might be the D (5 bases). Germline V CDR1 and CDR2: LNHNV, YYDKDF (reference sequence). The CDR3 is 16 residues long. The V end was cut by 6 bases, the J end by 4 bases, with 21 bases between. The CDR3 DNA reads TGTGCCACCAGTTCTGGGACGGCGGGGGTCAGCACTGAAGCTTTCTTT. This encodes CATSSGTAGVSTEAFF.

The gene calls are TRBV7-9 and TRBJ2-5, with 7 bases fitting TRBD2. The germline gives CDR1 SEHNR, CDR2 FQNEAQ (reference sequence). The CDR3 is made up of 13 amino acids. The ends lost 2 bases at V and 6 bases at J; junction bases unmatched: 3. The CDR3 reads CASSLRGGQTQYF. The DNA of the CDR3 is TGTGCCAGCAGCTTAAGGGGAGGGCAGACCCAGTACTTC.

CDR3 amino acids: CASSPYGSGFNEQYF. As DNA, the CDR3 is TGCGCCAGCAGCCCCTATGGGTCAGGGTTCAACGAGCAGTACTTC. The chain uses TRBV4-1 and TRBJ2-7; tentatively, D is TRBD1 (5 bases). Germline V gene data show CDR1 as MGHRA and CDR2 as YSYEKL. V was clipped by 4 bases and J by 5 bases, with 18 bases between them. The CDR3 spans 15 residues.

By frequency in the sample, this clonotype is medium-sized. For the CDR3, the DNA is TGTGCCAGCAGTCCCCTCGCGGCCGCATACGAGCAGTACTTC. It translates to CASSPLAAAYEQYF. The chain carries TRBV28 and TRBJ2-7; D gene uncertain. The germline V gene encodes CDR1 MDHEN and CDR2 SYDVKM. With 5 bases removed from V and 4 bases from J, the gap between germline ends came to 15 bases. This CDR3 has 14 amino acids.

This clonotype has a handful of counts. This chain uses TRBV10-3 with TRBJ1-2; D is unclear. Germline assignment: CDR1 ENHRY and CDR2 SYGVKD. Trimming removed 10 bases from V and 4 bases from J, with 16 bases in between. The CDR3 sequence is 13 residues long. The CDR3 nucleotides are TGTGCCACCAAAAAGCCGAACAGCTATGGCTACACCTTC. Its protein product is CATKKPNSYGYTF.

The sample holds a few counts of this clonotype. V is TRBV5-5 and J is TRBJ2-7; D not certain. The CDR3 runs 15 residues. Germline CDR1 and CDR2: SGHKS and YYEKEE (reference sequence). Trimming cost V 1 base and J 0 bases, with 11 bases left between them. Here the CDR3 reads CASSLRLGFSYEQYF. The CDR3 bases are TGTGCCAGCAGCTTGAGGCTTGGTTTCTCCTACGAGCAGTACTTC.

The table lists this clonotype with a few counts. The V and J genes are TRBV20-1 and TRBJ1-5; TRBD1 aligns across 9 bases. Trimming cost V 7 bases and J 0 bases; bases outside gene matches: 10. This CDR3 is built from 16 residues. In germline, CDR1 is DFQATT, CDR2 SNEGSKA (reference sequence). CDR3 sequence reads: CSGRQGGRLSNQPQHF. Written as DNA, the CDR3 is TGCAGTGGACGACAGGGGGGGAGGCTTAGCAATCAGCCCCAGCATTTT.

This sequence joins TRBV6-1 and TRBJ2-7, with D tentatively TRBD1 (6 bases). Germline CDR1 is MNHNS and CDR2 is SASEGT. With 7 bases removed from V and 9 bases from J, the gap between germline ends came to 19 bases. The CDR3 is 13 amino acids. The CDR3 bases are TGTGCCAGCAACCGGGACACTTGGGGCGGGCAGTACTTC. Amino acids: CASNRDTWGGQYF.

Concerning this clonotype: Germline is not matched at one junction end, which may reflect a read error. The chain carries TRBV9 and TRBJ2-1; 7 nucleotides line up with TRBD2. Germline-derived CDR1 and CDR2 are SGDLS and YYNGEE. There are 15 residues in the CDR3. The CDR3: CAGSASGVSYNEQFF. CDR3 in DNA: TGTGCCGGCAGCGCTAGCGGAGTCTCCTACAATGAGCAGTTCTTC.

The genes are TRBV19 and TRBJ2-7, with 7 nucleotides matching TRBD1. Germline CDR1 and CDR2: LNHDA and SQIVND (reference sequence). The CDR3 runs 13 residues. Trimming at V came to 8 bases and at J to 3 bases, leaving 7 bases not matched to a gene. CDR3 sequence reads: CASQDRTGYEQYF. The CDR3 DNA is TGTGCCAGTCAGGACAGGACTGGCTACGAGCAGTACTTC. Drawing the rest from reference TRBV19 and TRBJ2-7, the complete variable domain is DGGITQSPKYLFRKEGQNVTLSCEQNLNHDAMYWYRQDPGQGLRLIYYSQIVNDFQKGDIAEGYSVSREKKESFPLTVTSAQKNPTAFYLCASQDRTGYEQYFGPGTRLTVT.

This sequence joins TRBV2 and TRBJ2-7; 8 nucleotides line up with TRBD1. This CDR3 spans 13 amino acids. CDR1 and CDR2 from the germline V gene are SNHLY and FYNNEI. The junction had 9 bases not matched to a gene; V was cut back by 7 bases and J by 7 bases. The chain's CDR3 is CASIWTGTGEQYF. In DNA form, the CDR3 reads TGTGCCAGCATATGGACAGGGACGGGAGAGCAGTACTTC.

This clonotype occurred a few times. CDR3 nucleotides: TGTGCCAGCAGCGGACAGGGACGAGAGCAGTACTTC. Protein product: CASSGQGREQYF. This chain links TRBV11-1 with TRBJ2-7; 8 nucleotides agree with TRBD1. Germline CDR1 reads SGHAT; CDR2 reads FQDESV (reference sequence). The trim removed 5 bases at V and 7 bases at J, leaving 4 bases unmatched. The CDR3 loop spans 12 amino acids.

The CDR3 is CASSITENQPQHF. The CDR3 DNA is TGTGCCAGCAGTATTACAGAGAATCAGCCCCAGCATTTT. J is TRBJ1-5 and V is TRBV2; D not resolved. Germline V gene data show CDR1 as SNHLY and CDR2 as FYNNEI. The V and J ends lost 5 bases and 4 bases respectively, with 9 bases between them. The CDR3 totals 13 residues.

The V gene is TRBV20-1, the J gene TRBJ2-7; 7 bases align to TRBD1. The trim removed 3 bases at V and 0 bases at J, leaving 5 bases unmatched. This CDR3 spans 14 amino acids. CDR1 DFQATT and CDR2 SNEGSKA come from the germline V gene (reference sequence). CDR3 sequence reads: CSARGQRSSYEQYF. Written as DNA, the CDR3 is TGCAGTGCTAGGGGACAGAGGAGCTCCTACGAGCAGTACTTC.

The V and J genes are TRBV9 and TRBJ1-5; no definite D call. Germline CDR1 reads SGDLS; CDR2 reads YYNGEE. The CDR3 length is 14 residues. Trimming left V 3 bases short and J 3 bases short, with 10 bases between. The CDR3 DNA sequence: TGTGCCAGCAGCGCAAAACCTCTCAATCAGCCCCAGCATTTT. It specifies CASSAKPLNQPQHF.

V and J are TRBV10-3 and TRBJ1-6, with D hard to call. Germline V gene lookup returns CDR1 ENHRY and CDR2 SYGVKD. Trimming removed 9 bases at V and 10 bases at J, with 16 bases between. The CDR3 runs 13 residues. CDR3 sequence (DNA): TGTGCCATTACCTCCCAAGGCGACTCACCCCTCCACTTT. Encoded protein: CAITSQGDSPLHF.

This clonotype occurred a few times. The chain couples TRBV7-2 to TRBJ2-7; D may match TRBD1 or TRBD2 (5 bases each). V lost 2 bases and J lost 6, with 8 bases in between. The CDR3 covers 12 residues. CDR1 is SGHTA, CDR2 FQGNSA, per germline. The CDR3: CASSLSGTEQYF. The DNA for the CDR3 is TGTGCCAGCAGCTTATCTGGGACCGAGCAGTACTTC.

V and J are TRBV30 and TRBJ2-3; the D gene is possibly TRBD1 (6 bases). With 2 bases removed from V and 9 bases from J, the gap between germline ends came to 12 bases. Germline assignment: CDR1 GTSNPN and CDR2 SVGIG (reference sequence). The CDR3 is 12 amino acids. The CDR3 nucleotides are TGTGCCTGGAGTACACAGGGTCTCACGCAGTATTTT. Translating it yields CAWSTQGLTQYF.

The sample holds one count of this clonotype. The chain recombines TRBV7-2 with TRBJ1-6; D is perhaps TRBD1 (5 bases). Per germline, CDR1 SGHTA and CDR2 FQGNSA. Trimming removed 0 bases from V and 7 bases from J, with 13 bases in between. This CDR3 region has 16 residues. The CDR3 reads CASSLAGQGRNSPLHF. CDR3 DNA sequence: TGTGCCAGCAGCTTAGCGGGGCAGGGTAGGAATTCACCCCTCCACTTT. Using reference TRBV7-2 and TRBJ1-6 for the parts outside the CDR3, the full variable domain is GAGVSQSPSNKVTEKGKDVELRCDPISGHTALYWYRQSLGQGLEFLIYFQGNSAPDKSGLPSDRFSAERTGGSVSTLTIQRTQQEDSAVYLCASSLAGQGRNSPLHFGNGTRLTVT.

The V gene is TRBV6-1, the J gene TRBJ2-5; no definite D call. CDR3 length: 13 amino acids. V was clipped by 10 bases and J by 5 bases, with 17 bases between them. CDR1 and CDR2 (germline): MNHNS, SASEGT. CDR3 sequence reads: CATLRPELETQYF. CDR3 nucleotide sequence: TGTGCCACCCTGCGACCGGAGCTCGAGACCCAGTACTTC.

The gene calls are TRBV5-4 and TRBJ2-7; 14 nucleotides agree with TRBD2. V lost 3 bases, J lost 9 bases, and 5 bases stayed unmatched. This CDR3 is 14 amino acids long. Germline V lookup: CDR1 SGHNT, CDR2 YYREEE (reference sequence). The CDR3 loop is CASSSGTSGSRQYF. Here the CDR3 DNA reads TGTGCCAGCAGCTCCGGGACTAGCGGGAGTCGGCAGTACTTC. The entire variable domain, with the rest obtained from reference TRBV5-4 and TRBJ2-7, is as follows: ETGVTQSPTHLIKTRGQQVTLRCSSQSGHNTVSWYQQALGQGPQFIFQYYREEENGRGNFPPRFSGLQFPNYSSELNVNALELDDSALYLCASSSGTSGSRQYFGPGTRLTVT.